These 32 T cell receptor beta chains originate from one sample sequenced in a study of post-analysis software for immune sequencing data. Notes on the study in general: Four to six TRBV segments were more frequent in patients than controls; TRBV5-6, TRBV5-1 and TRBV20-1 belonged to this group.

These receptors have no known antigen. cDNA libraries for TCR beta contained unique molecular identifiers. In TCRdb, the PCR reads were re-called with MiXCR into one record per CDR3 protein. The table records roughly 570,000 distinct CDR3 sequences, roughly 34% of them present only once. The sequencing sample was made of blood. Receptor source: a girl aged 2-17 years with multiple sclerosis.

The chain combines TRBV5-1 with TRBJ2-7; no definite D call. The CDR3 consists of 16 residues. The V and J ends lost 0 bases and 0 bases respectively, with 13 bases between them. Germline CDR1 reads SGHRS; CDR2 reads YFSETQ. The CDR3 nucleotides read TGCGCCAGCAGCTTGGTGGGTGTCGGTAGCTCCTACGAGCAGTACTTC. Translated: CASSLVGVGSSYEQYF.

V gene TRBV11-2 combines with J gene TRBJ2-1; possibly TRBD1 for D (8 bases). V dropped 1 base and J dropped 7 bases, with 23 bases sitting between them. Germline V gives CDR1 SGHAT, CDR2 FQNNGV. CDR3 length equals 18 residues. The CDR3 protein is CASSLVLLQGAGVNEQFF. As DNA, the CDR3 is TGTGCCAGCAGCTTAGTCCTCCTTCAGGGGGCGGGAGTGAATGAGCAGTTCTTC.

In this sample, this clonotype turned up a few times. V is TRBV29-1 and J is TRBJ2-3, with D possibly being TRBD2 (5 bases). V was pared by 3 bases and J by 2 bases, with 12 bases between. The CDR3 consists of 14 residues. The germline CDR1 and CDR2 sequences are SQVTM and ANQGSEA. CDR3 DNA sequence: TGCAGCGTTGACGGGGAAGGTTCCACAGATACGCAGTATTTT. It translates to CSVDGEGSTDTQYF.

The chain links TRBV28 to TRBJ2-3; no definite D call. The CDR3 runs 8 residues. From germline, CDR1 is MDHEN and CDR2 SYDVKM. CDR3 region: CPTRTQYF. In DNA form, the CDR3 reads TGTCCGACGCGTACGCAGTATTTT.

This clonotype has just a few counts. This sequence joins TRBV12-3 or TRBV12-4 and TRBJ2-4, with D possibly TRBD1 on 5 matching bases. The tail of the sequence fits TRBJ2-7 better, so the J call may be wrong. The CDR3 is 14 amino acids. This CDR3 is CASSVGAGIFEQYF. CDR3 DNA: TGTGCCAGCAGTGTAGGCGCAGGGATCTTCGAGCAGTACTTC.

The CDR3 region has the DNA TGCGCCAGCAGCTTGGTGCCGACCTACGAGCAGTACTTC. Protein: CASSLVPTYEQYF. The chain recombines TRBV5-1 with TRBJ2-7; D is undetermined. The V gene's germline CDR1 is SGHRS and CDR2 YFSETQ. V lost 0 bases and J 2 bases, leaving 6 bases between the germline ends. The CDR3 runs to 13 residues.

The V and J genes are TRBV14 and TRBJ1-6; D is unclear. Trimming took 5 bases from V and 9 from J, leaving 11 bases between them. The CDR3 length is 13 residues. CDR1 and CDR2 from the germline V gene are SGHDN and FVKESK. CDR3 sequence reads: CASSSPGGSPLHF. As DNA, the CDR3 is TGTGCCAGCAGCTCTCCGGGAGGTTCACCCCTCCACTTT.

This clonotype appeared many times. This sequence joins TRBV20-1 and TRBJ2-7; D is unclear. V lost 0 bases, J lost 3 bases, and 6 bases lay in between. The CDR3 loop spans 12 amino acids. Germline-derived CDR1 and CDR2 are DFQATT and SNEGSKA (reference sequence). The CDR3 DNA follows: TGCAGTGCTAGAGATGGCAGCTACGAGCAGTACTTC. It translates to CSARDGSYEQYF.

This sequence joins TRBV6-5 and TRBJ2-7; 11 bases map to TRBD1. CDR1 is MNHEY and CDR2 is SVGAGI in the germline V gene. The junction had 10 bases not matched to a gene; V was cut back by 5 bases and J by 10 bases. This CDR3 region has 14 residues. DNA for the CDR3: TGTGCCAGCAGTCCTAACCGGGACAGGGGGAATCAGTACTTC. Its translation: CASSPNRDRGNQYF.

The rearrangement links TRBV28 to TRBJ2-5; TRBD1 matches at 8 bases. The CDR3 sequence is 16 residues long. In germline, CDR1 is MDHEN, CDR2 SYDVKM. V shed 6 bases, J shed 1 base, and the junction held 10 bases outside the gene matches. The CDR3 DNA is TGTGCCAGCAGCTCTCCGGACAGGGCCTTCCAAGAGACCCAGTACTTC. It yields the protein CASSSPDRAFQETQYF.

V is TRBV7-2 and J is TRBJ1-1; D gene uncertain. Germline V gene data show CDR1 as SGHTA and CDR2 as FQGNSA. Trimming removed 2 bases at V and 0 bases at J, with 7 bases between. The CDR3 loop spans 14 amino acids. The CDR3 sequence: CASSLRRVNTEAFF. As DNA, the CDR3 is TGTGCCAGCAGCTTAAGACGGGTGAACACTGAAGCTTTCTTT.

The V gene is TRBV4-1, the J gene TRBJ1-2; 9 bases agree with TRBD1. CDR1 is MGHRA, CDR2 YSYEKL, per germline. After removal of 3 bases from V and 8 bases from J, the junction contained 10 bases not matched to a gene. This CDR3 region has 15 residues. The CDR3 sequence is CASSHPLGTGKGYTF. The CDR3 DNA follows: TGCGCCAGCAGCCACCCCCTCGGGACAGGGAAAGGCTACACCTTC.

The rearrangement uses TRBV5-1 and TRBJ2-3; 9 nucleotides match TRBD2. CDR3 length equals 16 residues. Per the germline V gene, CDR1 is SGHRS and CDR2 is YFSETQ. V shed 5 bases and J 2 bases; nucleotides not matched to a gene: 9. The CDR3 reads CASSHGGGEDTDTQYF. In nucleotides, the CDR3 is TGCGCCAGCAGTCATGGCGGGGGGGAGGACACAGATACGCAGTATTTT.

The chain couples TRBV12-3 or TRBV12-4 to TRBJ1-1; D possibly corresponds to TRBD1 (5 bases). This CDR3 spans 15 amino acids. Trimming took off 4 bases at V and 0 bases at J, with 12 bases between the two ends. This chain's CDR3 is CASSSSGPVNTEAFF. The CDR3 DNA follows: TGTGCCAGCAGTTCATCGGGGCCCGTGAACACTGAAGCTTTCTTT.

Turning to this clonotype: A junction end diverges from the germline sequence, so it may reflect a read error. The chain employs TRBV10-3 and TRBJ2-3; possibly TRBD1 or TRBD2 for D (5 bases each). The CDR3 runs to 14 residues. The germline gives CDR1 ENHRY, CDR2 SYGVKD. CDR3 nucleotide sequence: TGTGTCATCAGTGGGGGAGTAGAGTCAGATACGCAGTATTTT. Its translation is CVISGGVESDTQYF.

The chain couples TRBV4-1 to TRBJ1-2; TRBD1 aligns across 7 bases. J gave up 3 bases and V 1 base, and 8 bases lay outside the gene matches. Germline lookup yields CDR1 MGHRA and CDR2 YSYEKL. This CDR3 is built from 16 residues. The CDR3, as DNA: TGCGCCAGCAGCCAAGGAATACAGGGGAACGACTATGGCTACACCTTC. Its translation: CASSQGIQGNDYGYTF.

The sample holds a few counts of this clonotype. The CDR3 DNA is TGCGCCAGCAGCCAAGTGACGGCGAACACTGAAGCTTTCTTT. It is translated as CASSQVTANTEAFF. The chain links TRBV4-1 to TRBJ1-1; D remains ambiguous. CDR3 size: 14 residues. CDR1 is MGHRA and CDR2 is YSYEKL in the germline V gene. V lost 1 base, J lost 1 base, and 7 bases lay in between.

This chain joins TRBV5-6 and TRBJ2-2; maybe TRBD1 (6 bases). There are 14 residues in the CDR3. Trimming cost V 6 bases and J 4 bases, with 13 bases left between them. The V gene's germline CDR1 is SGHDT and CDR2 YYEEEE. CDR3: CASTNYRVTGELFF. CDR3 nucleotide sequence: TGTGCCAGCACCAACTACAGGGTCACCGGGGAGCTGTTTTTT.

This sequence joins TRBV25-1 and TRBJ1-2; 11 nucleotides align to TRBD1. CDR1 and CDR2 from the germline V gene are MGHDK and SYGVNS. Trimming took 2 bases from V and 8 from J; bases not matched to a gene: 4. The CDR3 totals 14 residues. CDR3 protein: CASSEGQGAAGYTF. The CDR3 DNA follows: TGTGCCAGCAGTGAAGGACAGGGGGCGGCGGGCTACACCTTC.

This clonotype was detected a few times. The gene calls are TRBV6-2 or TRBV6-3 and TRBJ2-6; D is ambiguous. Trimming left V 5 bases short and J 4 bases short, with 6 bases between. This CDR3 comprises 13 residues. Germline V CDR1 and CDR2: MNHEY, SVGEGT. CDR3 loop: CASSRLGANVLTF. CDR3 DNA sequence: TGTGCCAGCAGTCGCCTGGGGGCCAACGTCCTGACTTTC.

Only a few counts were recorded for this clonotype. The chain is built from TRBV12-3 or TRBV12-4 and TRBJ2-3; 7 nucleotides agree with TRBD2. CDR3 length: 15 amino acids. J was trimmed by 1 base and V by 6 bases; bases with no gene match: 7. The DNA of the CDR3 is TGTGCCAGCAGGACTAGCCGTTTCGGCACAGATACGCAGTATTTT. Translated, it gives CASRTSRFGTDTQYF.

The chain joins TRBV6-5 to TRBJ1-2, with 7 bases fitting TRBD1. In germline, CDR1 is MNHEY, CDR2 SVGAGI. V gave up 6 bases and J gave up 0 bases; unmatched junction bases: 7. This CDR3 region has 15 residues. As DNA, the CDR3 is TGTGCCAGCAGGGAAGGGGACAGAGCTAACTATGGCTACACCTTC. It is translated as CASREGDRANYGYTF.

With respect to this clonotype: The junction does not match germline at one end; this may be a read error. In DNA form, the CDR3 reads TGTGCCAGCAGCTTAAGTGACAATGGGCAGTTCTTC. Residues: CASSLSDNGQFF. V and J are TRBV7-6 and TRBJ2-1; D is uncertain. From germline, CDR1 is SGHVS and CDR2 FNYEAQ. This CDR3 is 12 amino acids long.

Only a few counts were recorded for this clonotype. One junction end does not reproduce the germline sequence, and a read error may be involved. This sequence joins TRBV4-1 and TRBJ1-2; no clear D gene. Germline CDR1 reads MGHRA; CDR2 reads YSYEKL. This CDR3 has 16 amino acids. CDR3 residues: CASSQPTESRTYGCTF. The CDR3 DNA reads TGCGCCAGCAGCCAACCGACCGAATCAAGAACCTATGGCTGCACCTTC.

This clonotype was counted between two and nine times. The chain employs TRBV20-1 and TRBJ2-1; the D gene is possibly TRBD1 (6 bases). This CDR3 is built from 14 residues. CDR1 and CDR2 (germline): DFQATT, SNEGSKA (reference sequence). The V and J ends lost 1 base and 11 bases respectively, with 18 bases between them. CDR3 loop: CSARGGQPRNQQFF. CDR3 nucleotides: TGCAGTGCTAGAGGCGGACAGCCGAGGAATCAGCAGTTCTTC.

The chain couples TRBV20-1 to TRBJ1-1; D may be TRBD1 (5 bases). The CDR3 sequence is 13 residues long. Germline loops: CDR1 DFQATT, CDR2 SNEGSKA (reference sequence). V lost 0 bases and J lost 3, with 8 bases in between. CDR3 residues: CSAREGGDTEAFF. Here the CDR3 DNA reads TGCAGTGCTAGAGAGGGAGGGGACACTGAAGCTTTCTTT.

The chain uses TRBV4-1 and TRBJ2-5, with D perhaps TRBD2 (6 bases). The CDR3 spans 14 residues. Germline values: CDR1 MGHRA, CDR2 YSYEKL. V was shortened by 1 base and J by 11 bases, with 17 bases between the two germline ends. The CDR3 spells CASSQVGGRGEQYF. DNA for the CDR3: TGCGCCAGCAGCCAAGTCGGGGGACGGGGAGAGCAGTACTTC.

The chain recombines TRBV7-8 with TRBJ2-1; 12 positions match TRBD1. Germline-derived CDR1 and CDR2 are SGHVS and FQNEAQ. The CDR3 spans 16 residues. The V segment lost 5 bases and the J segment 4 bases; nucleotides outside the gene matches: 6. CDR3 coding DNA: TGTGCCAGCAGCGAGCGGGACAGGGGGCGGTACAATGAGCAGTTCTTC. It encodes CASSERDRGRYNEQFF.

As DNA, the CDR3 is TGTGCCAGCAGCCAAGCGATTAGCCACCTAAGCTCCTACAATGAGCAGTTCTTC. This codes for CASSQAISHLSSYNEQFF. The V call is TRBV14, the J call TRBJ2-1; D not resolved. The germline V gene encodes CDR1 SGHDN and CDR2 FVKESK. CDR3 size: 18 residues. V was shortened by 1 base and J by 0 bases, with 16 bases between the two germline ends.

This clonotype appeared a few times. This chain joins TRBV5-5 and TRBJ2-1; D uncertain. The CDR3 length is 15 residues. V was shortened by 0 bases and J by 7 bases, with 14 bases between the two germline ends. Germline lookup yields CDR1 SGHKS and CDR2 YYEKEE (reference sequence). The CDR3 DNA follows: TGTGCCAGCAGCTTGGTTAACACCCAAGGGAATGAGCAGTTCTTC. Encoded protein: CASSLVNTQGNEQFF. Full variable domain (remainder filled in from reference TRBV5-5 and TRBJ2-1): DAGVTQSPTHLIKTRGQQVTLRCSPISGHKSVSWYQQVLGQGPQFIFQYYEKEERGRGNFPDRFSARQFPNYSSELNVNALLLGDSALYLCASSLVNTQGNEQFFGPGTRLTVL.

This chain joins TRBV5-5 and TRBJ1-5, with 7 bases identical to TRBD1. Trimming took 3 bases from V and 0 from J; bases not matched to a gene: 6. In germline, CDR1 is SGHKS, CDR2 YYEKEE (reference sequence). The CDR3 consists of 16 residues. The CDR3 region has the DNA TGTGCCAGCAGCTATCAGGGGGTATATAGCAATCAGCCCCAGCATTTT. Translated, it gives CASSYQGVYSNQPQHF.

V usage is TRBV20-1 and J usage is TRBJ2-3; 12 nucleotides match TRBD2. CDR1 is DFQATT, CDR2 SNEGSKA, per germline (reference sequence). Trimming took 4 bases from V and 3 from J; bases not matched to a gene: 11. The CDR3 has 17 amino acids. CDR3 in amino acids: CSATPSGGALRTDTQYF. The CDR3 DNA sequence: TGCAGTGCTACCCCTAGCGGGGGGGCCTTGAGAACAGATACGCAGTATTTT.